The next 17 T cell receptor beta chains were all read from a single sample in a study of blood T cell repertoires in COVID-19. Libraries were prepared by immunoSEQ multiplex PCR; TCRdb keeps only in-frame clonotypes and omits some of them. The data hold under 300,000 clones, with 88% observed a single time. Sequencing used PBMCs or T cells enriched from blood (not recorded which). The origin of the receptors is a woman aged 45 to 65 who had recovered from COVID-19.

V usage is TRBV6-1 and J usage is TRBJ1-5, with 8 bases identical to TRBD1. Germline CDR1 and CDR2: MNHNS and SASEGT. The CDR3 totals 20 residues. V lost 1 base and J lost 0; bases outside the gene matches: 14. This CDR3 reads CASSEGTGSSFTTSNQPQHF. DNA of the CDR3: TGTGCCAGCAGTGAAGGGACAGGGTCATCCTTTACGACTAGCAATCAGCCCCAGCATTTT.

The chain combines TRBV29-1 with TRBJ1-2; 7 nucleotides line up with TRBD1. Germline values: CDR1 SQVTM, CDR2 ANQGSEA. The CDR3 is made up of 12 amino acids. The trim removed 4 bases at V and 13 bases at J, leaving 12 bases unmatched. Written as DNA, the CDR3 is TGCAGCGTTGTAGGGACAGAAATCGTTGCCACCTTC. This sequence encodes CSVVGTEIVATF.

This clone was picked up many times. V is TRBV19 and J is TRBJ2-1; 13 bases fit TRBD2. Germline loops: CDR1 LNHDA, CDR2 SQIVND (reference sequence). This CDR3 is 16 amino acids long. J lost 7 bases, V lost 8 bases, and 11 bases had no gene match. The CDR3 loop reads CASSGLAGAVGNEQFF. CDR3 in DNA: TGTGCCAGTTCCGGACTAGCGGGAGCAGTCGGAAATGAGCAGTTCTTC. Supplemented by reference TRBV19 and TRBJ2-1, the full variable domain reads DGGITQSPKYLFRKEGQNVTLSCEQNLNHDAMYWYRQDPGQGLRLIYYSQIVNDFQKGDIAEGYSVSREKKESFPLTVTSAQKNPTAFYLCASSGLAGAVGNEQFFGPGTRLTVL.

The rearrangement uses TRBV4-2 and TRBJ1-5; a weak D match, TRBD1 (5 bases). The germline CDR1 and CDR2 sequences are LGHNA and YNFKEQ. V gave up 4 bases and J gave up 2 bases, with 9 bases separating them. This CDR3 has 14 amino acids. The CDR3 nucleotides read TGTGCCAGCAGCCCGGGGGTGGGCAATCAGCCCCAGCATTTT. It encodes CASSPGVGNQPQHF.

CDR3 nucleotide sequence: TGTGCCAGCAGCTTAAGTAGGGGGCTGACAGATACGCAGTATTTT. Its protein product is CASSLSRGLTDTQYF. The chain combines TRBV5-8 with TRBJ2-3; TRBD1 matches at 7 bases. This CDR3 region has 15 residues. The V segment lost 2 bases and the J segment 3 bases; nucleotides outside the gene matches: 6. Germline V CDR1 and CDR2: SGHTS, YDEGEE.

V is TRBV5-4 and J is TRBJ1-2; possibly TRBD1 for D (6 bases). CDR3 length: 13 amino acids. Trimming removed 4 bases from V and 6 bases from J, with 13 bases in between. Germline V gene data show CDR1 as SGHNT and CDR2 as YYREEE (reference sequence). This CDR3 is CASSTGTADGYTF. The DNA for the CDR3 is TGTGCCAGCAGCACAGGGACGGCGGATGGCTACACCTTC.

The V gene is TRBV5-6, the J gene TRBJ2-1, with D possibly matching TRBD2 (5 bases). Germline V gene data show CDR1 as SGHDT and CDR2 as YYEEEE. This CDR3 comprises 17 residues. The V end lost 0 bases, the J end lost 1 base, and 14 bases lay between the germline ends. The CDR3 protein is CASSLVRLGDSYNEQFF. Written as DNA, the CDR3 is TGTGCCAGCAGCTTGGTTCGCTTGGGAGATTCCTACAATGAGCAGTTCTTC.

V gene TRBV29-1 combines with J gene TRBJ2-1; 8 nucleotides align to TRBD2. The germline gives CDR1 SQVTM, CDR2 ANQGSEA. The CDR3 contains 15 residues. V was clipped by 2 bases and J by 3 bases; unmatched bases: 6. The CDR3 sequence is CSVESPSGSYNEQFF. CDR3 nucleotide sequence: TGCAGCGTTGAATCCCCAAGCGGGAGCTACAATGAGCAGTTCTTC.

The chain employs TRBV28 and TRBJ2-1, with D perhaps TRBD1 (5 bases). Germline V gives CDR1 MDHEN, CDR2 SYDVKM. The CDR3 is 12 amino acids. V was shortened by 2 bases and J by 9 bases, with 8 bases between the two germline ends. The CDR3 sequence is CASSLPQGEQFF. The DNA of the CDR3 is TGTGCCAGCAGTTTACCTCAGGGTGAGCAGTTCTTC.

The CDR3 DNA reads TGTGCCAGCAGTTACGGGACTAGCGGGGGGAATGAGCAGTTCTTC. This sequence encodes CASSYGTSGGNEQFF. The genes are TRBV6-9 and TRBJ2-1, with 15 bases lining up with TRBD2. V lost 3 bases, J lost 7 bases, and 1 base stayed unmatched. CDR1 is MNHGY, CDR2 SVAAGI, per germline. This CDR3 spans 15 amino acids.

Only one count was recorded for this clone. The chain combines TRBV3-1 (or the pseudogene TRBV3-2) with TRBJ1-2; TRBD1 might be the D (5 bases). V dropped 5 bases and J dropped 4 bases, with 17 bases sitting between them. The CDR3 extends over 15 amino acids. Germline values: CDR1 LGHDT, CDR2 YNNKEL (reference sequence). In DNA form, the CDR3 reads TGTGCCAGCAGCACTGACAGCCCAGCATCCTATGGCTACACCTTC. Protein product: CASSTDSPASYGYTF.

The table lists this clone with a few counts. The V gene is TRBV28, the J gene TRBJ1-2, with 9 bases fitting TRBD1. CDR1 and CDR2 (germline): MDHEN, SYDVKM. V trimming: 8 bases; J trimming: 8 bases; junction bases outside the gene matches: 9. The CDR3 runs 13 residues. The CDR3 DNA follows: TGTGCCAGCGACACAGGGGGCTTCTACGGCTACACCTTC. Protein product: CASDTGGFYGYTF.

The chain employs TRBV18 and TRBJ2-7; TRBD2 aligns across 11 bases. The CDR3 totals 16 residues. Trimming removed 3 bases from V and 2 bases from J; junction bases left unmatched: 6. The germline V gene has CDR1 KGHSH and CDR2 LQKENI. The DNA of the CDR3 is TGTGCCAGCTCACCCCTTCTAGCGGGAGGCCCCTACGAGCAGTACTTC. This gives the protein CASSPLLAGGPYEQYF.

DNA of the CDR3: TGTGCCAGCAGCCTCAGAAAGACTAGCGGGAGCTTAGAGACCCAGTACTTC. It specifies CASSLRKTSGSLETQYF. This chain links TRBV3-1 (or the pseudogene TRBV3-2) with TRBJ2-5; 12 bases align to TRBD2. Germline CDR1 is LGHDT and CDR2 is YNNKEL (reference sequence). The CDR3 totals 17 residues. Trimming cost V 4 bases and J 4 bases; bases outside gene matches: 10.

The V call is TRBV4-3, the J call TRBJ2-1, with TRBD2 identical over 7 bases. Germline CDR1 and CDR2: LGHNA and YSLEER. With 2 bases clipped from V and 3 bases from J, the junction kept 10 bases outside the gene matches. This CDR3 has 17 amino acids. CDR3 sequence reads: CASSQLGGRAYYNEQFF. The CDR3 nucleotides are TGCGCCAGCAGCCAATTAGGAGGGAGGGCCTACTACAATGAGCAGTTCTTC.

The rearrangement links TRBV5-4 to TRBJ2-2; a possible D gene is TRBD2 (5 bases). This CDR3 region has 14 residues. Germline CDR1 and CDR2: SGHNT and YYREEE (reference sequence). Trimming left V 4 bases short and J 8 bases short, with 15 bases between. CDR3 protein: CASSPGNRAGELFF. CDR3 nucleotide sequence: TGTGCCAGCAGCCCGGGAAACCGAGCAGGGGAGCTGTTTTTT.

This chain joins TRBV30 and TRBJ1-2; possible D gene TRBD1, 6 bases. Trimming left V 0 bases short and J 4 bases short, with 21 bases between. This CDR3 has 17 residues. Germline V CDR1 and CDR2: GTSNPN, SVGIG (reference sequence). CDR3 protein: CAWSVGRISPGVYGYTF. CDR3 coding DNA: TGTGCCTGGAGTGTCGGACGAATTTCCCCAGGGGTCTATGGCTACACCTTC.